Below are 21 T cell receptor beta chains sequenced from a single sample in a study of T cell responses to AZD1222 COVID-19 vaccine. The data were produced by immunoSEQ multiplex PCR, yet TCRdb's version contains in-frame clones alone and is incomplete. Of some 97,000 clones listed, approximately 89% are singletons. The sequencing used peripheral blood, collected on day 0 of MenACWY control vaccination. The receptors come from an adult in good health.

This clone was counted only a few times. The chain joins TRBV6-5 to TRBJ1-2, with 10 positions matching TRBD1. Germline V gene lookup returns CDR1 MNHEY and CDR2 SVGAGI. J gave up 8 bases and V 7 bases, and 4 bases lay outside the gene matches. This CDR3 is built from 12 residues. The CDR3 is CASNPGQGGYTF. CDR3 bases: TGTGCCAGCAATCCGGGACAGGGGGGCTACACCTTC.

The rearrangement joins TRBV27 to TRBJ2-5; D remains ambiguous. The CDR3 contains 12 residues. Germline CDR1 is MNHEY and CDR2 is SMNVEV (reference sequence). The germline V and J ends were trimmed by 0 bases and 4 bases, with 3 bases remaining between them. CDR3 sequence (DNA): TGTGCCAGCAGTTTATCAGGAGAGACCCAGTACTTC. It specifies CASSLSGETQYF.

The V and J genes are TRBV14 and TRBJ2-7; 7 positions agree with TRBD2. The V segment lost 4 bases and the J segment 4 bases; nucleotides outside the gene matches: 7. The CDR3 has 14 amino acids. Germline V lookup: CDR1 SGHDN, CDR2 FVKESK. Written as DNA, the CDR3 is TGTGCCAGCAGCCTGCGGGAGATACGGTACGAGCAGTACTTC. Translating gives CASSLREIRYEQYF.

This clone has a single count. The gene calls are TRBV2 and TRBJ2-7; D gene uncertain. V was shortened by 2 bases and J by 10 bases, with 18 bases between the two germline ends. This CDR3 is 14 amino acids long. CDR1 is SNHLY and CDR2 is FYNNEI in the germline V gene. CDR3 nucleotide sequence: TGTGCCAGCAGTGAAACATGGTTCCGCAGCCGACAGTACTTC. It encodes CASSETWFRSRQYF.

The rearrangement links TRBV28 to TRBJ2-2, with D uncertain. Between the trimmed V and J ends, which lost 4 bases and 5 bases, there was a span of 14 bases. The CDR3 covers 15 residues. In germline, CDR1 is MDHEN, CDR2 SYDVKM. The CDR3 coding sequence is TGTGCCAGCAGTTCCCTGCGCCGGACGACCGGGGAGCTGTTTTTT. Protein: CASSSLRRTTGELFF.

V gene TRBV19 combines with J gene TRBJ1-4; 7 bases are a match to TRBD1. V shed 5 bases and J 6 bases; nucleotides not matched to a gene: 3. Germline V gene lookup returns CDR1 LNHDA and CDR2 SQIVND (reference sequence). This CDR3 has 13 residues. The CDR3 nucleotides read TGTGCCAGTAGTGGGACAGACTATGAAAAACTGTTTTTT. Encoded protein: CASSGTDYEKLFF.

This clone was observed a handful of times. The rearrangement uses TRBV19 and TRBJ2-2; 8 bases align to TRBD2. V was pared by 8 bases and J by 7 bases, with 6 bases of the junction left unmatched. The CDR3 spans 13 residues. Germline V gives CDR1 LNHDA, CDR2 SQIVND (reference sequence). The CDR3 DNA is TGTGCCAGTGGGCTAGCGGGCCACGGGGAGCTGTTTTTT. Residues: CASGLAGHGELFF.

This clone was recorded a few times. The gene calls are TRBV11-2 and TRBJ2-3; TRBD2 agrees at 11 bases. The V and J ends lost 0 bases and 3 bases, in that order; junction bases with no gene match: 5. Germline V CDR1 and CDR2: SGHAT, FQNNGV. The CDR3 runs to 17 residues. The CDR3 protein is CASSLDSGGASTDTQYF. DNA of the CDR3: TGTGCCAGCAGCTTAGATAGCGGGGGGGCCAGTACAGATACGCAGTATTTT. The full variable domain, completed using reference TRBV11-2 and TRBJ2-3, is EAGVAQSPRYKIIEKRQSVAFWCNPISGHATLYWYQQILGQGPKLLIQFQNNGVVDDSQLPKDRFSAERLKGVDSTLKIQPAKLEDSAVYLCASSLDSGGASTDTQYFGPGTRLTVL.

The chain couples TRBV4-3 to TRBJ2-5; TRBD2 is a possible D gene (6 bases). With 0 bases removed from V and 7 bases from J, the gap between germline ends came to 15 bases. Germline V lookup: CDR1 LGHNA, CDR2 YSLEER. The CDR3 contains 15 residues. CDR3 DNA: TGCGCCAGCAGCCAAGATTGGGGGGATCAGGGGACCCAGTACTTC. This codes for CASSQDWGDQGTQYF.

V is TRBV7-2 and J is TRBJ1-4; perhaps TRBD1 as D (6 bases). This CDR3 is built from 14 residues. Germline-derived CDR1 and CDR2 are SGHTA and FQGNSA. V shed 5 bases and J shed 5 bases, with 12 bases lying between them. The CDR3 nucleotides read TGTGCCAGCAGCCTAGGGGGGGAGAATGAAAAACTGTTTTTT. Its translation is CASSLGGENEKLFF.

CDR3 residues: CASKRGSDEQYF. The CDR3 DNA reads TGTGCCAGCAAACGGGGTTCCGACGAGCAGTACTTC. The rearrangement links TRBV6-5 to TRBJ2-7; TRBD2 might be the D (5 bases). Germline V gene data show CDR1 as MNHEY and CDR2 as SVGAGI. V lost 7 bases and J 5 bases, leaving 12 bases between the germline ends. The CDR3 has 12 amino acids.

The chain recombines TRBV28 with TRBJ1-6, with a possible D match to TRBD1 (6 bases). Trimming cost V 2 bases and J 10 bases, with 12 bases left between them. The CDR3 sequence is 14 residues long. Germline-derived CDR1 and CDR2 are MDHEN and SYDVKM. The CDR3 protein is CASSLMAGDSPLHF. The CDR3 DNA is TGTGCCAGCAGTTTAATGGCAGGGGACTCACCCCTCCACTTT. The full variable domain, with the rest looked up from reference TRBV28 and TRBJ1-6, is DVKVTQSSRYLVKRTGEKVFLECVQDMDHENMFWYRQDPGLGLRLIYFSYDVKMKEKGDIPEGYSVSREKKERFSLILESASTNQTSMYLCASSLMAGDSPLHFGNGTRLTVT.

This clone was seen once. V and J are TRBV23-1 and TRBJ1-2, with 7 nucleotides matching TRBD1. TRBV23-1 is annotated as an ORF whose role is uncertain. After removal of 0 bases from V and 7 bases from J, the junction contained 17 bases not matched to a gene. CDR3 length: 18 residues. CDR3 loop: CASSQSNPSFDREGGYTF. The CDR3 bases are TGCGCCAGCAGTCAATCGAACCCGTCTTTTGACAGGGAAGGTGGCTACACCTTC.

The chain has TRBV5-8 and TRBJ2-7; perhaps TRBD1 as D (6 bases). V was trimmed by 3 bases and J by 2 bases, leaving 9 bases between them. The CDR3 is 13 amino acids. Germline-derived CDR1 and CDR2 are SGHTS and YDEGEE. The CDR3 DNA reads as TGTGCCAGCAGCTGGGGACAAGCCTACGAGCAGTACTTC. Protein product: CASSWGQAYEQYF.

For the CDR3, the DNA is TGCGCCAGCAGTGCCTCCGGGACCGGGGAGCTGTTTTTT. Amino acids: CASSASGTGELFF. This chain uses TRBV10-1 with TRBJ2-2; D is undetermined. Per germline, CDR1 WNHNN and CDR2 SYGVQD (reference sequence). This CDR3 is 13 amino acids long. V was clipped by 4 bases and J by 5 bases, with 8 bases between them.

The chain carries TRBV3-1 (or the pseudogene TRBV3-2) and TRBJ1-4, with a weak D call TRBD1 (5 bases). This CDR3 is built from 17 residues. V lost 2 bases and J 1 base, leaving 14 bases between the germline ends. In germline, CDR1 is LGHDT, CDR2 YNNKEL (reference sequence). The chain's CDR3 is CASSQSDQGLTNEKLFF. The CDR3 region has the DNA TGTGCCAGCAGCCAATCCGACCAGGGTTTAACTAATGAAAAACTGTTTTTT.

The chain combines TRBV5-4 with TRBJ1-2; no reliable D call. Germline CDR1 reads SGHNT; CDR2 reads YYREEE (reference sequence). The CDR3 covers 13 residues. Deletions cut 4 bases from V and 0 bases from J, with 7 bases between. CDR3 protein: CASSVSPNYGYTF. The CDR3 nucleotides are TGTGCCAGCAGCGTGAGCCCTAACTATGGCTACACCTTC.

The genes are TRBV5-4 and TRBJ1-4; D may be TRBD1 (5 bases). This CDR3 has 16 amino acids. Deletions cut 3 bases from V and 7 bases from J, with 19 bases between. CDR1 SGHNT and CDR2 YYREEE come from the germline V gene (reference sequence). The chain's CDR3 is CASSSPLGGGAEKLFF. CDR3 in DNA: TGTGCCAGCAGCTCGCCCTTGGGGGGAGGGGCTGAAAAACTGTTTTTT.

The V call is TRBV18, the J call TRBJ2-7, with 9 bases lining up with TRBD2. V was clipped by 1 base and J by 7 bases; unmatched bases: 2. This CDR3 has 13 amino acids. Germline CDR1 and CDR2: KGHSH and LQKENI. The CDR3 DNA is TGTGCCAGCTCACCACTAGCGGGAGAAGAGCAGTACTTC. The encoded protein is CASSPLAGEEQYF.

This clone has just one count. The chain couples TRBV4-1 to TRBJ2-1; 9 nucleotides line up with TRBD2. The germline gives CDR1 MGHRA, CDR2 YSYEKL. The CDR3 has 15 residues. V lost 3 bases to trimming and J lost 9 bases; unmatched junction nucleotides: 9. The CDR3 region is CASSHPPSGEGEQFF. The DNA of the CDR3 is TGCGCCAGCAGCCACCCCCCTAGCGGGGAGGGTGAGCAGTTCTTC.

This chain joins TRBV6-5 and TRBJ1-1; D remains ambiguous. Trimming removed 7 bases from V and 1 base from J, with 7 bases in between. CDR1 and CDR2 (germline): MNHEY, SVGAGI. The CDR3 consists of 12 residues. Written as DNA, the CDR3 is TGTGCCAGCATGGTGCAGAACACTGAAGCTTTCTTT. Residues: CASMVQNTEAFF.